A selection of T cell receptor beta chains follows, all from one sample in a study of radiation and T cells in renal cell carcinoma. Assay: immunoSEQ multiplex PCR; the TCRdb copy retains only in-frame clones and omits some. Of around 13,000 clones in the sample, roughly 34% were seen once. The sequencing here drew on tumor tissue, taken from a patient whose treatment included radiotherapy and nephrectomy. These TCRs come from a man aged 60-69 years with renal cell carcinoma. Each CDR3 is given with its conserved first and last residue. A D gene is named only where the DNA matches it firmly. For some rows the clone size is stated as once, few or many, or as a class when expanded; others skip it.

clone_size	v_call	d_call	j_call	cdr3_aa	cdr3_nt
-	TRBV10-3	-	TRBJ2-7	CAITSRDASYEQYF	TGTGCCATCACCTCCCGGGACGCCTCCTACGAGCAGTACTTC
few	TRBV30	-	TRBJ2-5	CAWSGWDLQETQYF	TGTGCCTGGAGCGGATGGGACCTACAAGAGACCCAGTACTTC
-	TRBV2	TRBD1	TRBJ2-3	CASSELDRGLLYF	TGTGCCAGCAGTGAACTGGACAGGGGTTTGCTGTATTTT
few	TRBV4-1	-	TRBJ2-5	CASSQGTGENQETQYF	TGCGCCAGCAGCCAAGGCACGGGGGAAAACCAAGAGACCCAGTACTTC
few	TRBV7-3	TRBD2	TRBJ2-3	CASSSNLAGGTDTQYF	TGTGCCAGCAGCTCCAATCTAGCGGGGGGCACAGATACGCAGTATTTT
once	TRBV6-5	TRBD1	TRBJ1-2	CASSLRPGTDDGYTF	TGTGCCAGCAGCCTCAGACCCGGGACAGATGATGGCTACACCTTC
-	TRBV9	TRBD2	TRBJ2-1	CASSVASGENEQFF	TGTGCCAGCAGCGTAGCTAGCGGGGAAAATGAGCAGTTCTTC
few	TRBV18	-	TRBJ2-2	CASSPGTGGNTGELFF	TGTGCCAGCTCACCGGGGACTGGAGGGAACACCGGGGAGCTGTTTTTT
few	TRBV6-6	-	TRBJ1-1	CASSRQTYTEAFF	TGTGCCAGCAGCCGACAGACGTACACTGAAGCTTTCTTT
few	TRBV5-1	TRBD1	TRBJ1-2	CASSPTGAGGYTF	TGCGCCAGCAGCCCTACAGGGGCCGGTGGCTACACCTTC
-	TRBV19	-	TRBJ1-5	CASSIEVGRSQPQHF	TGTGCCAGTAGTATTGAAGTGGGAAGGAGTCAGCCCCAGCATTTT
medium-sized	TRBV5-1	TRBD1	TRBJ2-1	CASSLAPGTGIGEQFF	TGCGCCAGCAGCTTGGCGCCCGGGACAGGGATCGGAGAGCAGTTCTTC
many	TRBV5-6	TRBD2	TRBJ2-5	CASSLTSGSGETQYF	TGTGCCAGCAGCTTAACTAGCGGGAGCGGAGAGACCCAGTACTTC
once	TRBV9	-	TRBJ1-1	CASSVGRGDDTEAFF	TGTGCCAGCAGCGTAGGAAGGGGGGATGACACTGAAGCTTTCTTT
few	TRBV12-2	-	TRBJ1-2	CASRFLTGMRGYTF	TGTGCAAGTCGCTTTCTGACAGGGATGAGGGGCTACACCTTC
few	TRBV5-1	-	TRBJ2-5	CASSLGGYRVRMETQYF	TGCGCCAGCAGCTTGGGGGGATACAGGGTTAGGATGGAGACCCAGTACTTC
-	TRBV18	-	TRBJ2-7	CASSPQNYEQYF	TGTGCCAGCTCACCACAGAACTACGAGCAGTACTTC
many	TRBV6-1	-	TRBJ1-1	CASSVLRGEGTEAFF	TGTGCCAGCAGTGTGTTAAGGGGGGAGGGTACTGAAGCTTTCTTT
few	TRBV7-2	-	TRBJ1-3	CASSLGNTIYF	TGTGCCAGCAGCCTGGGGAACACCATATATTTT
-	TRBV7-9	-	TRBJ2-1	CASSFFGGQFF	TGTGCCAGCAGCTTCTTTGGGGGGCAGTTCTTC
few	TRBV10-3	TRBD2	TRBJ2-2	CAIRSTSGYTGELFF	TGTGCCATCAGGTCGACTAGCGGTTACACCGGGGAGCTGTTTTTT
few	TRBV2	-	TRBJ1-2	CASSEAPGNYGYTF	TGTGCCAGCAGTGAAGCGCCAGGGAACTATGGCTACACCTTC
-	TRBV7-2	-	TRBJ1-1	CASSLEAFF	TGTGCCAGCAGCTTAGAGGCTTTCTTT
-	TRBV30	-	TRBJ2-5	CASSLQETQYF	TGTGCCAGCTCACTCCAAGAGACCCAGTACTTC
-	TRBV4-3	-	TRBJ2-7	CASSQDLGSSSYEQYF	TGCGCCAGCAGCCAAGATCTGGGATCGAGCTCCTACGAGCAGTACTTC
-	TRBV2	TRBD1	TRBJ1-5	CASSEFRGPSNQPQHF	TGTGCCAGCAGTGAATTTAGGGGGCCTTCCAATCAGCCCCAGCATTTT
few	TRBV7-9	-	TRBJ2-1	CASSLGASSYNEQFF	TGTGCCAGCAGCCTCGGGGCCAGCTCCTACAATGAGCAGTTCTTC
-	TRBV5-1	TRBD2	TRBJ2-5	CASSAGTSGGIETQYF	TGCGCCAGCAGCGCCGGGACTAGCGGGGGGATAGAGACCCAGTACTTC
-	TRBV10-2	-	TRBJ1-5	CASSERVTNQPQHF	TGCGCCAGCAGTGAGAGGGTTACGAATCAGCCCCAGCATTTT
few	TRBV7-2	-	TRBJ2-1	CASSLAGSSYNEQFF	TGTGCCAGCAGCTTGGCCGGGAGCTCCTACAATGAGCAGTTCTTC
-	TRBV14	-	TRBJ1-3	CASSQDLSFSGNTIYF	TGTGCCAGCAGCCAAGATCTATCCTTCTCTGGAAACACCATATATTTT
-	TRBV18	TRBD1	TRBJ1-1	CASSPGTGNMNTEAFF	TGTGCCAGCTCACCTGGGACAGGGAACATGAACACTGAAGCTTTCTTT
-	TRBV7-2	-	TRBJ2-3	CASRSLADTQYF	TGTGCCAGCAGATCGCTAGCAGATACGCAGTATTTT
few	TRBV30	-	TRBJ1-2	CAWSVYDWVGDYGYTF	TGTGCCTGGAGTGTATACGACTGGGTTGGGGACTATGGCTACACCTTC
-	TRBV4-3	TRBD2	TRBJ2-3	CASSQETSGVVDTQYF	TGCGCCAGCAGCCAAGAGACTAGCGGGGTCGTAGATACGCAGTATTTT
-	TRBV25-1	TRBD2	TRBJ2-3	CASSGTSGRYTDTQYF	TGTGCCAGCAGTGGGACTAGCGGGCGATATACAGATACGCAGTATTTT
few	TRBV29-1	-	TRBJ2-1	CSAERIGAPYNEQFF	TGCAGCGCGGAACGCATTGGGGCCCCATACAATGAGCAGTTCTTC
-	TRBV29-1	-	TRBJ1-2	CSVRRGNYGYTF	TGCAGCGTTAGGAGGGGTAACTATGGCTACACCTTC
medium-sized	TRBV5-6	TRBD2	TRBJ2-3	CASSWQAGGTSTDTQYF	TGTGCCAGCAGCTGGCAAGCGGGGGGCACTAGCACAGATACGCAGTATTTT
-	TRBV6-5	TRBD1	TRBJ2-2	CASSHDRANTGELFF	TGTGCCAGCAGCCACGACAGGGCGAACACCGGGGAGCTGTTTTTT
medium-sized	TRBV9	-	TRBJ1-2	CASSVGVNYGYTF	TGTGCCAGCAGCGTAGGAGTTAACTATGGCTACACCTTC
-	TRBV5-1	TRBD2	TRBJ2-5	CASSLGASGLQETQYF	TGCGCCAGCAGCTTGGGGGCTAGCGGGTTACAAGAGACCCAGTACTTC